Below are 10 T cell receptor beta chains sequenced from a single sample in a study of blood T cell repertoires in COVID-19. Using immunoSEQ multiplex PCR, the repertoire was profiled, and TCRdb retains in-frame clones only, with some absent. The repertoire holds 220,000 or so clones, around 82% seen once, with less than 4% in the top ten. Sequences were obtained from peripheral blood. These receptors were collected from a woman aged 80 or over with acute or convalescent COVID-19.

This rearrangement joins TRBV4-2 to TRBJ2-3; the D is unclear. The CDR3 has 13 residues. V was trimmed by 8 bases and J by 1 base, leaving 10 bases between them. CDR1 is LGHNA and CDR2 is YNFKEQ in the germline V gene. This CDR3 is CASSSFGTDTQYF. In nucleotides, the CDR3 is TGTGCCAGCTCCTCTTTCGGCACAGATACGCAGTATTTT.

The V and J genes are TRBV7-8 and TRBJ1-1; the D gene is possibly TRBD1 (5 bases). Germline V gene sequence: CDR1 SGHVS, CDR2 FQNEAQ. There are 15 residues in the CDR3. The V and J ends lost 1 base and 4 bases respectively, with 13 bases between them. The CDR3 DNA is TGTGCCAGCAGCTTAGTTCGGGGGACGGGCACTGAAGCTTTCTTT. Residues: CASSLVRGTGTEAFF.

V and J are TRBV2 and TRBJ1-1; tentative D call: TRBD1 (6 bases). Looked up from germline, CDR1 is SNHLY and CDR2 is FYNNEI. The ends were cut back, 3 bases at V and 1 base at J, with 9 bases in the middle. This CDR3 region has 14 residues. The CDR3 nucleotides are TGTGCCAGCAGTGATACAGGGCGGAACACTGAAGCTTTCTTT. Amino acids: CASSDTGRNTEAFF.

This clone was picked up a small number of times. The chain's CDR3 is CSVGEGRFSPLHF. DNA of the CDR3: TGCAGCGTTGGGGAGGGGCGGTTTTCACCCCTCCACTTT. J is TRBJ1-6 and V is TRBV29-1; maybe TRBD1 (5 bases). Trimming took 4 bases from V and 9 from J, leaving 13 bases between them. Germline V gene lookup returns CDR1 SQVTM and CDR2 ANQGSEA. This CDR3 has 13 amino acids.

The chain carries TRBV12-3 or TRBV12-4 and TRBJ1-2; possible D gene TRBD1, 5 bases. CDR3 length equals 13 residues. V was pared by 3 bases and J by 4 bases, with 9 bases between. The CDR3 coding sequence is TGTGCCAGCAGTTTGGAGACAGCCTATGGCTACACCTTC. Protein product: CASSLETAYGYTF.

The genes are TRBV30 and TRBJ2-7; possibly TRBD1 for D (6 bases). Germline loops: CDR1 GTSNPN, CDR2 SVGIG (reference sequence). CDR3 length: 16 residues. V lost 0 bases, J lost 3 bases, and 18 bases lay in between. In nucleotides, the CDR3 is TGTGCCTGGAGTGTACTCGGAACAGGGACCAACTACGAGCAGTACTTC. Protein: CAWSVLGTGTNYEQYF.

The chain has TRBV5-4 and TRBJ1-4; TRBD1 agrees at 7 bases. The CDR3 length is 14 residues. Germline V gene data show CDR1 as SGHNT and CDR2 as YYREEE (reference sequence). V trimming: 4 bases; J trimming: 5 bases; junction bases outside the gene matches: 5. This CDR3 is CASSPGQRNEKLFF. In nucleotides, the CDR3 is TGTGCCAGCAGCCCGGGACAGAGGAATGAAAAACTGTTTTTT.

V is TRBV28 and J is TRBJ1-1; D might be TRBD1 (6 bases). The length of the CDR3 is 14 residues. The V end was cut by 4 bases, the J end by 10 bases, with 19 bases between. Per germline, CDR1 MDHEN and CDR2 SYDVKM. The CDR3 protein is CASSSQGPDQGAFF. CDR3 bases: TGTGCCAGCAGTTCCCAGGGGCCGGACCAGGGAGCTTTCTTT.

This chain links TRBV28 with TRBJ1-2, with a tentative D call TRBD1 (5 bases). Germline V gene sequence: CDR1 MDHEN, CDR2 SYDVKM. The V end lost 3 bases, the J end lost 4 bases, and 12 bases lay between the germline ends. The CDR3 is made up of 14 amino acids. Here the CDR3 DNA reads TGTGCCAGCAGTTTCCTCCAGGGATTCTATGGCTACACCTTC. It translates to CASSFLQGFYGYTF.

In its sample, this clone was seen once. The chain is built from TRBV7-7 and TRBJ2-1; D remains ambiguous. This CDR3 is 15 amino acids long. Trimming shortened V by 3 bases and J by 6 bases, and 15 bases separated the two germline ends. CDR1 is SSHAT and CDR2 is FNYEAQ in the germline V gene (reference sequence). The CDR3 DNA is TGTGCCAGCAGCTTGAGTTCCAGCCCGGGCAATGAGCAGTTCTTC. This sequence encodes CASSLSSSPGNEQFF.